This TCR beta chain is from a study of neoadjuvant anti-PD-1 for oral cavity cancer (dated by TCRdb to 2020 to 2022). The study in broad terms: Three to four biweekly doses of nivolumab at 3 mg/kg were mostly administered to patients before curative-intent surgical resection. The parent correlative cohort had about a dozen patients and a response rate of over 25%. Under RECIST 1.1, a patient counted as a responder if showing complete response, partial response or stable disease, and as a non-responder if showing progression. Patients without progression received a fourth nivolumab dose around day 43 and underwent definitive surgical resection on days 50-56.

What the study reported, not specific to this receptor: After neoadjuvant nivolumab, non-responders showed significantly higher T cell clonality (Gini index) in PBMCs than responders did. Only a few patients per response group were included in the TCR analyses, and the authors called for validation in larger cohorts. A higher pretreatment blood Treg/Th17 ratio correlated with both higher pretreatment blood TCRbeta clonality and lower post-treatment tumor TCRbeta clonality.

The time point tag for this specimen amounts to: after neoadjuvant nivolumab, at surgical resection. Patients had been newly diagnosed with stage II-IVA oral cavity squamous cell carcinoma, and no prior systemic or radiation treatment had been given to the patients. The cohort was composed of patients with HPV-negative, locally advanced oral cavity squamous cell carcinoma. Peripheral blood mononuclear cells were analyzed directly and were not maintained or expanded in culture. Samples were obtained from a longitudinal correlative study of a single-arm phase II trial of neoadjuvant nivolumab in oral cavity squamous cell carcinoma. Subject-matched pre- and post-treatment PBMCs and tumors from three responders and three non-responders were subjected to genomic DNA-based TCRbeta sequencing. Peripheral blood mononuclear cells were drawn once before nivolumab treatment and a second time after treatment, when surgery took place. The Maxwell RSC DNA from Cells kit was used to isolate genomic DNA from PBMCs.

With regard to this clone: Its antigen has not been determined. Base quality data are lacking; no much larger clone is found one base away.

For deep sequencing, PBMC libraries mostly used approximately 500 ng of input genomic DNA, with six replicates for each sample. The immunoSEQ hsTCRbeta kit was used to prepare TCRbeta libraries, following the manufacturer's instructions. Sequencing of the completed libraries took place using an Illumina NovaSeq 6000 S4 flow cell after they had been pooled to roughly 3.2 nM. From the authors' description of their analysis: Raw data preprocessing and quality control were performed with the immunoSEQ Analyzer. The analysis was restricted to productive rearrangements, with each unique CDR3 amino acid sequence defining a clonotype. Using the R package tcR, the researchers computed the Gini-Simpson index as their estimate of repertoire clonality. Student's t test was used to compare Gini indices, while Pearson correlation assessed associations with tumor size change. Here the immuneACCESS table is served through TCRdb, limited to in-frame sequences with V and J called. Missing clones are a known gap in these copies; in checked studies unresolved V genes cover under half, and the rest lacks a known reason. V and J calls and clone size are copied from that table; D and trimming were computed from the DNA. A total of tens of thousands of clones appear in this sample, approximately 81% of them only once. Of the sample, around 3.2% falls within the top ten clones.

The CDR3 spans 17 residues, from the cysteine through the phenylalanine. Just the 51-base CDR3 DNA is kept, in frame starting at base 1. CDR1 and CDR2, per the germline V gene, are MDHEN and SYDVKM. V is shortened by 3 bases, J by 0 bases, and the region joining them spans 17 bases. The TCR sequence derives from a person aged 40-85 years with oral cavity squamous cell carcinoma. Recombination connected TRBV28 to TRBJ1-2; TRBD1 could be the D gene, as 5 bases match. This specimen was PBMCs, taken after nivolumab (anti-PD-1) treatment. In nucleotides, the sequence is TGTGCCAGCAGTTTCACAACTCAGGGTTGGGCTAACTATGGCTACACCTTC. Its product reads: CASSFTTQGWANYGYTF.